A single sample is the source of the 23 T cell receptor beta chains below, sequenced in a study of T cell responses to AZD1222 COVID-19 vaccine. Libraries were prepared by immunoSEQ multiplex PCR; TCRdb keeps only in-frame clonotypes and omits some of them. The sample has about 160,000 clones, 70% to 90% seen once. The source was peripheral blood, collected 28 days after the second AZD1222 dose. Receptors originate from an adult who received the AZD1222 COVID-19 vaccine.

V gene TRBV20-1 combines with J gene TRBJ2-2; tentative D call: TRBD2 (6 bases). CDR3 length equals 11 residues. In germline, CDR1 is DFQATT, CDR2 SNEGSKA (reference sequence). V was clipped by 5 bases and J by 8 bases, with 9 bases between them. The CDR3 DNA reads TGCAGTGCTCATCGGGGGGGGGAGCTGTTTTTT. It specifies CSAHRGGELFF.

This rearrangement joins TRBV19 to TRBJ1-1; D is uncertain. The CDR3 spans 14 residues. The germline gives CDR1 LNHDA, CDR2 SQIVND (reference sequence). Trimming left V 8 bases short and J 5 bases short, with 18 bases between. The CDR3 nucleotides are TGTGCCAGTTCCTTCGCGGGTATTTTTACTGAAGCTTTCTTT. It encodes CASSFAGIFTEAFF.

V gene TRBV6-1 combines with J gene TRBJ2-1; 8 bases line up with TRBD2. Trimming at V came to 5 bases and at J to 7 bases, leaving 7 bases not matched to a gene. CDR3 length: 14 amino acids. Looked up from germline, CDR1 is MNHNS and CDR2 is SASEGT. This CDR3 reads CASSPGTRSNEQFF. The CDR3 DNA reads TGTGCCAGCAGTCCCGGGACTAGATCGAATGAGCAGTTCTTC.

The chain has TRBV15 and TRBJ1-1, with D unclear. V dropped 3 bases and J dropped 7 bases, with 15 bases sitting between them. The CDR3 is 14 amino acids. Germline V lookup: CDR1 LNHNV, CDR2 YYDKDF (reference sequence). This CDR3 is CATSSLGGVIEAFF. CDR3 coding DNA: TGTGCCACCAGCAGCCTAGGTGGGGTGATTGAAGCTTTCTTT.

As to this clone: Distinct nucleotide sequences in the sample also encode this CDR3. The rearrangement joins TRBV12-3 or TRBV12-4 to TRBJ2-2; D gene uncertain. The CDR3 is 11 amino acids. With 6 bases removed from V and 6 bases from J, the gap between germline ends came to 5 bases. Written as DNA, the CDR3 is TGTGCCAGCAGCCTGCCCGGGGAGCTGTTTTTT. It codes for CASSLPGELFF.

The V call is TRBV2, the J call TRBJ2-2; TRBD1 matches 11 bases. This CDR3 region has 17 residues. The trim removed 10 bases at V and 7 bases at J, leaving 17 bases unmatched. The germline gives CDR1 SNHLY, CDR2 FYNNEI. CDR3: CATHLGSRTGGFGELFF. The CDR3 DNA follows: TGTGCCACCCATTTAGGGTCGAGGACAGGGGGCTTCGGGGAGCTGTTTTTT.

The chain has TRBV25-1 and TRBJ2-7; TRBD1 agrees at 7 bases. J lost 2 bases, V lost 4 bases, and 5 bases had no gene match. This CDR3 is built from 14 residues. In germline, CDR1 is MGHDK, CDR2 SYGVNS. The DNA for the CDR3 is TGTGCCAGCAGTGGACAGGGAAGCGCCTACGAGCAGTACTTC. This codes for CASSGQGSAYEQYF.

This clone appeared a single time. Written as DNA, the CDR3 is TGTGCCAGCAGTCCCCCCTCTGGGTACGGCTTCCAAGAGACCCAGTACTTC. Translated: CASSPPSGYGFQETQYF. J is TRBJ2-5 and V is TRBV27; D gene unclear. The CDR3 covers 17 residues. The ends were cut back, 5 bases at V and 1 base at J, with 20 bases in the middle. The germline V gene encodes CDR1 MNHEY and CDR2 SMNVEV (reference sequence).

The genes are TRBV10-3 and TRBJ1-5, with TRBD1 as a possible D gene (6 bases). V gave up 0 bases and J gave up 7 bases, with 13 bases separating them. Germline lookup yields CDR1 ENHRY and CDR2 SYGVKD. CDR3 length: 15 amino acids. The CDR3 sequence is CAISESDSGPQPQHF. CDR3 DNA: TGTGCCATCAGTGAGTCGGACAGCGGTCCCCAGCCCCAGCATTTT.

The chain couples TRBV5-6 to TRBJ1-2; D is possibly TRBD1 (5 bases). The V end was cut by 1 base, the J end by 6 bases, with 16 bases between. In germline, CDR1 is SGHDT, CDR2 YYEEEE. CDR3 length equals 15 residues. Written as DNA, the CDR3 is TGTGCCAGCAGCTTGTTCAGGGTACTCCGAGATGGCTACACCTTC. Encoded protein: CASSLFRVLRDGYTF.

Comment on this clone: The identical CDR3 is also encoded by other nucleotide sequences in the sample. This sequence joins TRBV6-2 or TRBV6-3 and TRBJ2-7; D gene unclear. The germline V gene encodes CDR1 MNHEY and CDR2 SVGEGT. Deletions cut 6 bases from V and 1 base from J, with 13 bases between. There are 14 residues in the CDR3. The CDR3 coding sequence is TGTGCCAGCAGCAGTTTCGTTGGGTCCTACGAGCAGTACTTC. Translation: CASSSFVGSYEQYF.

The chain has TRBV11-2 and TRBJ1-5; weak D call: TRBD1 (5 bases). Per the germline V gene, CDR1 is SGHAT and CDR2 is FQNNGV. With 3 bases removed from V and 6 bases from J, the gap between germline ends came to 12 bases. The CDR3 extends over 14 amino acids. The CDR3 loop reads CASSLGERGQPQHF. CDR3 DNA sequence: TGTGCCAGCAGCTTGGGGGAACGGGGTCAGCCCCAGCATTTT.

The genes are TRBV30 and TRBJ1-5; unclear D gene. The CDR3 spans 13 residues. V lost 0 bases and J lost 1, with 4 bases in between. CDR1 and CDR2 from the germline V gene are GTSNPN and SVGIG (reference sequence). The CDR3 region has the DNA TGTGCCTGGAGTGTACGGAGCAATCAGCCCCAGCATTTT. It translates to CAWSVRSNQPQHF.

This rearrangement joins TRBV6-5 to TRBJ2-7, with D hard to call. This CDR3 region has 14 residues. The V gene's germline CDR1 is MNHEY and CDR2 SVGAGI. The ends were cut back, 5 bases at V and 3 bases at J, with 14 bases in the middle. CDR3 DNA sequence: TGTGCCAGCAGTCTCGGCCTAAGGGACTACGAGCAGTACTTC. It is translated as CASSLGLRDYEQYF.

CDR3 DNA: TGTGCCAGCAGTTACTCGCTTGTGGGCAATCAGCCCCAGCATTTT. Translated: CASSYSLVGNQPQHF. The V gene is TRBV6-5, the J gene TRBJ1-5; D not certain. The germline CDR1 and CDR2 sequences are MNHEY and SVGAGI. V lost 0 bases, J lost 2 bases, and 8 bases lay in between. This CDR3 region has 15 residues.

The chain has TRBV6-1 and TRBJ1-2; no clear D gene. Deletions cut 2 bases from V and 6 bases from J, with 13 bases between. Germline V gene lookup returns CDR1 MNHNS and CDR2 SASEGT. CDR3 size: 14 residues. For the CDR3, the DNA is TGTGCCAGCAGTGAACGTCTGGGATTGGATGGCTACACCTTC. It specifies CASSERLGLDGYTF.

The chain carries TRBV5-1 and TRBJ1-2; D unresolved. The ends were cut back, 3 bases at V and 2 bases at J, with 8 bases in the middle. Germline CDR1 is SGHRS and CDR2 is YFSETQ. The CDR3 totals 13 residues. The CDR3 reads CASSYTENYGYTF. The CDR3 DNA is TGCGCCAGCAGCTATACAGAGAACTATGGCTACACCTTC.

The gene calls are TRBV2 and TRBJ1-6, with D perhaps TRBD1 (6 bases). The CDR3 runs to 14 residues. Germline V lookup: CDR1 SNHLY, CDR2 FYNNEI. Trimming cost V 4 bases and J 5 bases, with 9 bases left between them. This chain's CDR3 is CASSVGQNNSPLHF. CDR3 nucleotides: TGTGCCAGCAGTGTAGGACAGAATAATTCACCCCTCCACTTT.

This CDR3 is CASSAQGRKTNTEAFF. The CDR3 region has the DNA TGTGCCAGTAGTGCACAGGGGCGAAAAACGAACACTGAAGCTTTCTTT. The V call is TRBV19, the J call TRBJ1-1; 7 bases align to TRBD1. The CDR3 spans 16 residues. Germline lookup yields CDR1 LNHDA and CDR2 SQIVND (reference sequence). J lost 1 base, V lost 5 bases, and 10 bases had no gene match.

This CDR3 reads CASSVATSGVQETQYF. Written as DNA, the CDR3 is TGTGCCAGCAGCGTAGCAACTAGCGGGGTACAAGAGACCCAGTACTTC. V is TRBV9 and J is TRBJ2-5, with 10 bases aligning to TRBD2. The CDR3 loop spans 16 amino acids. CDR1 and CDR2 from the germline V gene are SGDLS and YYNGEE. V lost 0 bases, J lost 2 bases, and 4 bases stayed unmatched.

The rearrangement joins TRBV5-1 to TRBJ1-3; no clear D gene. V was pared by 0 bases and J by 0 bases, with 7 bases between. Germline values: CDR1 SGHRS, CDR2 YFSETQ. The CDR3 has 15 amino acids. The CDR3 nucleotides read TGCGCCAGCAGCTTGGGGACGGACTCTGGAAACACCATATATTTT. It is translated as CASSLGTDSGNTIYF. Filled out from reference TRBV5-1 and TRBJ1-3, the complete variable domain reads KAGVTQTPRYLIKTRGQQVTLSCSPISGHRSVSWYQQTPGQGLQFLFEYFSETQRNKGNFPGRFSGRQFSNSRSEMNVSTLELGDSALYLCASSLGTDSGNTIYFGEGSWLTVV.

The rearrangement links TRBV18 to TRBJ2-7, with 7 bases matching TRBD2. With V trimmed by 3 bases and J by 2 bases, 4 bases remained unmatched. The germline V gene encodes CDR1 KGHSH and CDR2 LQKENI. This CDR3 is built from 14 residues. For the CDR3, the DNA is TGTGCCAGCTCACCTGGGACTACAACCTACGAGCAGTACTTC. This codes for CASSPGTTTYEQYF.

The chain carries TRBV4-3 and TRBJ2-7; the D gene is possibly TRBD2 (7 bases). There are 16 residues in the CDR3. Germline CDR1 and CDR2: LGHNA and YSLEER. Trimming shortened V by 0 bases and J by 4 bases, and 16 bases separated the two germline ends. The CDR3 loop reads CASSQDHFGGPYEQYF. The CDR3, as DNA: TGCGCCAGCAGCCAAGATCATTTCGGGGGGCCTTACGAGCAGTACTTC.